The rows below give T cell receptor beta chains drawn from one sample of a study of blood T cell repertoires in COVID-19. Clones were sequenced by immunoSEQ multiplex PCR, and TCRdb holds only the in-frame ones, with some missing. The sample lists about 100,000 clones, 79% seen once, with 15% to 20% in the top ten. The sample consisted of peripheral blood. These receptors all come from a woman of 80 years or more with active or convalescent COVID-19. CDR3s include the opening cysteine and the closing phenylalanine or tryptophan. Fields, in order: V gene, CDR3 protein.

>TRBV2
CASMRIGAEGNTIYF
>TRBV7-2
CASSFPFYEQYF
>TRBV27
CASSLGLADNNEQFF
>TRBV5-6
CASSPGLSNIQYF
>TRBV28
CVSGATGSPLHF
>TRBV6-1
CASSEWQDPYNEQFF
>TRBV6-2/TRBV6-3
CASSYPPDRLDEQYF
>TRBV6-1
CASSGGRGSLVDEQYF
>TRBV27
CASSETGVLTYEQYF
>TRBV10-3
CATPGCPTGRNEKLFF
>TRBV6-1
CASSELRTGSYGYTF
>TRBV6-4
CASSVSGQNTEAFF
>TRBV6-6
CASSYGGTSGQETQYF
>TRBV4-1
CASSQAETRVNEQFF
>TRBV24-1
CATSDLRDRATGELFF
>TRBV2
CASNTGGMNTEAFF
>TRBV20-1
CSARGNQPQHF
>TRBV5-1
CASSSQTGGTFYGYTF
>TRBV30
CAWSPGQGARGYTF
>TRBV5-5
CASSLEGLAVNEQFF
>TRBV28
CASSSSGTGHLVLFF
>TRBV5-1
CASSDGQGQETQYF
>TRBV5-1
CASSRTSAGDTQYF
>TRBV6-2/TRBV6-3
CASSYRTRTPTADTQYF
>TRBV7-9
CASSSDGTGGNSPLHF
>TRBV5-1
CASPLSVANYGYTF
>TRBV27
CASSLGANSGNTIYF
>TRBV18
CASSPPGAYEQYF
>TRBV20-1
CSAPGQREQYF
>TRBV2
CASSDKGQGLRGYTF
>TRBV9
CASSVAQKNTEAFF
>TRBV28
CASSLRDGGAFFGNTIYF
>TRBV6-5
CASSLQSQYGYTF
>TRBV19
CASSSSPTAPYGYTF
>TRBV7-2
CASSLVSSGRFMNEQYF
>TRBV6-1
CASSEGSAAYEQYF
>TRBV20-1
CSASPLGAGGPSYEQYF
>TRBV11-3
CASSLDRGGQHTEAFF
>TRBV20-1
CSASKGQEYSNQPQHF
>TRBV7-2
CASSPTRESSYEQYF
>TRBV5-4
CASSLTGVNNEQYF
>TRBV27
CASRRRTAFDPHF
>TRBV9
CASSQHGLAGVENTGELFF
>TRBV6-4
CASSDSTREGGRDGANVLTF
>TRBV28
CASSLKGGASYEQYF
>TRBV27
CASSLSAADGWRSNTGELFF
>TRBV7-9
CASGDLATGTDTQYF
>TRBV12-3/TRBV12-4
CASSRDTQETQYF
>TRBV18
CASSPSTTSYGYTF
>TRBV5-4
CASSRQGGSPLHF
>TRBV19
CASSIDRTISAFF
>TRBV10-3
CAISPRGKFYNEQFF
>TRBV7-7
CASSTGDNEQFF
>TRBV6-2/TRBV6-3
CASSPLKGLAGVGGELFF
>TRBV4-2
CASSQELAGGLNEQFF
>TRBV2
CASRRQGGNQPQHF
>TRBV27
CASSFSGRNQPQHF
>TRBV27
CASSFTGVQGYEQYF
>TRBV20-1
CSASLDLSGSDTQYF